The 24 T cell receptor beta chains in this list originate from one sample, sequenced in a study of blood T cell repertoires in COVID-19. TCRdb's table, derived via immunoSEQ multiplex PCR, lists solely in-frame clones and lacks some. The sample records approximately 200,000 clones, approximately 83% being singletons. Specimen: peripheral blood. The receptors shown here come from a man in his fifties or sixties with acute or convalescent COVID-19.

The J gene is TRBJ1-5, the V gene TRBV2; D not resolved. With 6 bases removed from V and 4 bases from J, the gap between germline ends came to 10 bases. Germline CDR1 reads SNHLY; CDR2 reads FYNNEI. CDR3 size: 13 residues. CDR3 in amino acids: CASRGDGNQPQHF. CDR3 bases: TGTGCCAGCAGAGGAGATGGGAATCAGCCCCAGCATTTT.

CDR3 sequence (DNA): TGTGCTAGTGGCCTCGACAGGGTTGGGTCCGGGACCCAGTACTTC. Protein: CASGLDRVGSGTQYF. V gene TRBV12-5 combines with J gene TRBJ2-5; 7 positions agree with TRBD1. The germline gives CDR1 LGHNT, CDR2 FRNRAP. This CDR3 contains 15 residues. The junction had 14 bases not matched to a gene; V was cut back by 6 bases and J by 7 bases.

The chain couples TRBV28 to TRBJ1-5, with 10 bases fitting TRBD1. Germline V gene data show CDR1 as MDHEN and CDR2 as SYDVKM. The length of the CDR3 is 14 residues. V lost 7 bases to trimming and J lost 9 bases; unmatched junction nucleotides: 9. The DNA of the CDR3 is TGTGCCAGCATCCGGGACAGGGGTGTTGGGCCCCAGCATTTT. It specifies CASIRDRGVGPQHF.

The gene calls are TRBV18 and TRBJ2-6; 9 bases map to TRBD2. Looked up from germline, CDR1 is KGHSH and CDR2 is LQKENI. V shed 4 bases and J 3 bases; nucleotides not matched to a gene: 7. CDR3 size: 17 residues. The CDR3 protein is CASSRSAGGYGANVLTF. The DNA of the CDR3 is TGTGCCAGCTCACGGTCAGCGGGAGGTTATGGGGCCAACGTCCTGACTTTC.

The chain uses TRBV6-4 and TRBJ2-7; TRBD1 agrees at 9 bases. V shed 6 bases, J shed 3 bases, and the junction held 6 bases outside the gene matches. From germline, CDR1 is MRHNA and CDR2 SNTAGT. CDR3 length: 14 amino acids. The CDR3 DNA follows: TGTGCCAGCAGGGCCGCGGACAGGGGCTACGAGCAGTACTTC. Translation: CASRAADRGYEQYF.

This chain links TRBV5-1 with TRBJ2-7; 9 nucleotides align to TRBD2. This CDR3 comprises 16 residues. Germline V gene data show CDR1 as SGHRS and CDR2 as YFSETQ. J was trimmed by 6 bases and V by 2 bases; bases with no gene match: 12. As DNA, the CDR3 is TGCGCCAGCAGCTTCTCTATAGCGGGAGCTGGGGCCGAGCAGTACTTC. Its translation: CASSFSIAGAGAEQYF.

This clone was counted only a few times. CDR3 sequence: CASSLAGVLYNEQFF. The CDR3 nucleotides are TGTGCCAGCAGCTTAGCGGGAGTACTTTACAATGAGCAGTTCTTC. The chain joins TRBV5-4 to TRBJ2-1, with 8 bases identical to TRBD2. This CDR3 has 15 amino acids. V shed 2 bases, J shed 4 bases, and the junction held 5 bases outside the gene matches. Germline V gene data show CDR1 as SGHNT and CDR2 as YYREEE (reference sequence).

This clone was seen a single time. The chain recombines TRBV6-5 with TRBJ2-1, with 8 bases that match TRBD2. The V gene's germline CDR1 is MNHEY and CDR2 SVGAGI. J was trimmed by 4 bases and V by 8 bases; bases with no gene match: 10. This CDR3 region has 15 residues. CDR3 in DNA: TGTGCCAGCGCGGGGGCTAGCGGGTTATACAATGAGCAGTTCTTC. Protein sequence: CASAGASGLYNEQFF.

The chain carries TRBV19 and TRBJ1-1; D is ambiguous. This CDR3 has 14 amino acids. V was pared by 3 bases and J by 0 bases, with 8 bases between. Germline V gene data show CDR1 as LNHDA and CDR2 as SQIVND (reference sequence). CDR3 sequence reads: CASSMGRLNTEAFF. DNA for the CDR3: TGTGCCAGTAGTATGGGCAGATTGAACACTGAAGCTTTCTTT.

This chain connects TRBV4-1 to TRBJ1-1; the D is unclear. Germline CDR1 and CDR2: MGHRA and YSYEKL. The ends were cut back, 0 bases at V and 5 bases at J, with 13 bases in the middle. This CDR3 has 15 amino acids. The CDR3, as DNA: TGCGCCAGCAGCCAAGACTTAAAGAGGAGGACTGAAGCTTTCTTT. It codes for CASSQDLKRRTEAFF.

This rearrangement joins TRBV3-1 (or the pseudogene TRBV3-2) to TRBJ2-3, with 13 bases identical to TRBD2. The V gene end was trimmed by 5 bases and the J gene end by 4 bases; junction bases not matched to a gene: 6. This CDR3 is 16 amino acids long. Germline-derived CDR1 and CDR2 are LGHDT and YNNKEL (reference sequence). The CDR3 protein is CASSKSGLAGSDTQYF. The CDR3 DNA sequence: TGTGCCAGCAGCAAATCGGGACTAGCGGGATCAGATACGCAGTATTTT.

This clone has a single count. This sequence joins TRBV2 and TRBJ2-1; TRBD2 agrees at 8 bases. Unmatched junction bases numbered 11, after V lost 4 bases and J lost 6 bases. Germline-derived CDR1 and CDR2 are SNHLY and FYNNEI. CDR3 length: 16 amino acids. CDR3 nucleotide sequence: TGTGCCAGCAGTGTCCTCGGAGCGGGAGCCCCCAATGAGCAGTTCTTC. Protein product: CASSVLGAGAPNEQFF.

This chain joins TRBV7-2 and TRBJ2-5, with TRBD2 as a possible D gene (6 bases). The CDR3 totals 12 residues. Germline CDR1 reads SGHTA; CDR2 reads FQGNSA. V gave up 3 bases and J gave up 4 bases, with 6 bases separating them. The CDR3 loop reads CASSFGGETQYF. The CDR3 nucleotides are TGTGCCAGCAGCTTCGGGGGAGAGACCCAGTACTTC.

The chain has TRBV7-3 and TRBJ2-2; TRBD2 matches at 13 bases. The V gene's germline CDR1 is SGHTA and CDR2 FQGTGA. The CDR3 has 17 amino acids. The CDR3 DNA is TGTGTCTCGTCCAGGGGGCGGACTAGCGGGAGTCCCGGGGAGCTGTTTTTT. Its protein product is CVSSRGRTSGSPGELFF.

This CDR3 is CATSETSGSNANTGELFF. DNA of the CDR3: TGTGCCACCAGTGAAACTAGCGGGAGTAATGCGAACACCGGGGAGCTGTTTTTT. V is TRBV24-1 and J is TRBJ2-2; TRBD2 aligns across 11 bases. Germline CDR1 is KGHDR and CDR2 is SFDVKD. V was clipped by 4 bases and J by 0 bases; unmatched bases: 6. The CDR3 extends over 18 amino acids.

The chain recombines TRBV28 with TRBJ1-6; the D gene is possibly TRBD1 (6 bases). The CDR3 runs to 15 residues. V lost 3 bases to trimming and J lost 8 bases, with 14 bases between them. CDR1 and CDR2 from the germline V gene are MDHEN and SYDVKM. The CDR3 sequence is CASSFPGTFYSPLHF. The DNA for the CDR3 is TGTGCCAGCAGTTTCCCCGGGACATTTTATTCACCCCTCCACTTT.

The count of this clone is one. The chain links TRBV7-6 to TRBJ2-2; 9 bases align to TRBD2. This CDR3 is 16 amino acids long. V shed 6 bases, J shed 0 bases, and the junction held 5 bases outside the gene matches. The germline gives CDR1 SGHVS, CDR2 FNYEAQ. CDR3 residues: CASRPVAGANTGELFF. CDR3 DNA: TGTGCCAGCAGACCTGTAGCGGGGGCGAACACCGGGGAGCTGTTTTTT.

The chain combines TRBV9 with TRBJ2-2; D may be TRBD2 (6 bases). The germline V and J ends were trimmed by 0 bases and 0 bases, with 9 bases remaining between them. This CDR3 has 16 residues. Germline V gene sequence: CDR1 SGDLS, CDR2 YYNGEE. The CDR3 protein is CASSVAAGSNTGELFF. The CDR3 coding sequence is TGTGCCAGCAGCGTAGCGGCGGGATCGAACACCGGGGAGCTGTTTTTT.

This chain links TRBV28 with TRBJ2-1; 9 bases match TRBD1. The trim removed 5 bases at V and 2 bases at J, leaving 4 bases unmatched. Germline loops: CDR1 MDHEN, CDR2 SYDVKM. The CDR3 spans 15 residues. In DNA, the CDR3 is TGTGCCAGCAGTCGGTGGACAGGGGCCTACAATGAGCAGTTCTTC. Its protein product is CASSRWTGAYNEQFF.

The chain recombines TRBV13 with TRBJ2-3; possibly TRBD2 for D (6 bases). The CDR3 is 18 residues long. CDR1 is PRHDT and CDR2 is FYEKMQ in the germline V gene (reference sequence). The V end was cut by 5 bases, the J end by 0 bases, with 21 bases between. The CDR3, as DNA: TGTGCCAGCAGCCCCACCCGTGGTAGCGGTGGTAGCACAGATACGCAGTATTTT. It is translated as CASSPTRGSGGSTDTQYF.

The chain couples TRBV28 to TRBJ1-4; 7 nucleotides align to TRBD1. V gave up 5 bases and J gave up 4 bases; unmatched junction bases: 7. Germline V gene data show CDR1 as MDHEN and CDR2 as SYDVKM. The CDR3 has 15 residues. The CDR3 sequence: CASSDAGQINEKLFF. In nucleotides, the CDR3 is TGTGCCAGCAGTGACGCGGGACAGATTAATGAAAAACTGTTTTTT.

This chain uses TRBV4-2 with TRBJ2-7; 7 nucleotides line up with TRBD1. Losses at the gene ends were 6 bases for V and 6 bases for J; bases not matched to a gene: 14. The CDR3 runs to 15 residues. In germline, CDR1 is LGHNA, CDR2 YNFKEQ. CDR3 amino acids: CASSKGTALLGEQYF. CDR3 sequence (DNA): TGTGCCAGCAGTAAAGGGACAGCCCTCTTAGGCGAGCAGTACTTC.

The V gene is TRBV6-5, the J gene TRBJ2-7; D possibly corresponds to TRBD2 (6 bases). This CDR3 is 13 amino acids long. Germline CDR1 is MNHEY and CDR2 is SVGAGI. The ends were cut back, 7 bases at V and 3 bases at J, with 13 bases in the middle. CDR3 sequence: CASNRREDYEQYF. The DNA for the CDR3 is TGTGCCAGCAACCGGAGGGAAGACTACGAGCAGTACTTC.

This chain uses TRBV7-9 with TRBJ1-2; D call uncertain. The germline V and J ends were trimmed by 1 base and 4 bases, with 10 bases remaining between them. The CDR3 length is 14 residues. Germline CDR1 reads SEHNR; CDR2 reads FQNEAQ (reference sequence). The DNA for the CDR3 is TGTGCCAGCAGCTTAGATGACGGACTCTATGGCTACACCTTC. Amino acids: CASSLDDGLYGYTF.